This T cell receptor beta chain was sequenced during a study of T-cell memory formation after mild COVID-19. Notes on the study in general: Pre-infection memory contained some responding clones, which suggested that cross-reactive memory had joined. Researchers report contracting CD4+ clones mostly in CM and EM, with CD8+ clones in EMRA. Contracting clones, day 15 to 85, had balanced CD4/CD8, and later expanders favored CD4+.

This clonotype was seen a handful of times. The antigen remains undetermined. Trimming took 2 bases from V and 4 from J, leaving 17 bases between them. Germline-derived CDR1 and CDR2 are SGHNT and YENEEA. This CDR3 has 17 residues. A 5'RACE reaction primed in the constant segment made cDNA libraries of TCR alpha and TCR beta, and these carried sample barcodes and UMIs. TCRdb re-derived calls from the 5' RACE reads in MiXCR, one entry per CDR3 protein. The table shows around 100,000 distinct CDR3 sequences, with around 10% occurring only once. Input material: PBMCs or a T cell subset sorted from them (not recorded which). The origin of this receptor is a young man who had mild COVID-19 (a few samples of this study predate the infection). Cell type and time point are not known. This chain links TRBV11-3 with TRBJ2-2, with D perhaps TRBD2 (6 bases). CDR3 nucleotides: TGTGCCAGCAGCTTATCGCCCAGGGAGGCCCCCACCGGGGAGCTGTTTTTT. Its protein is CASSLSPREAPTGELFF.